This T cell receptor beta chain was recovered during a study of shared clonotypes between healthy human individuals. V shed 1 base and J shed 4 bases, with 8 bases lying between them. CDR3 length equals 13 residues. Germline CDR1 reads LNHDA; CDR2 reads SQIVND (reference sequence). Sorted-subset replicate PCR reactions contained roughly 200 ng DNA, corresponding to some 29,000 T cell genomes. Only in-frame clones appear in the TCRdb table, and some are missing; sequencing was by immunoSEQ multiplex PCR. Of 1.6 million or so clones listed, 97% to 99% were seen once; the top ten hold about 0.35%. Study findings and constraints: The study's rarefaction showed incomplete sorted-subset sequencing despite large depth.

As to this clone: No antigen is known for it. In the same sample, other DNA sequences code for this CDR3.

The chain uses TRBV19 and TRBJ2-7, with D uncertain. The source material was naive CD4+ T cells sorted from blood. Sample subset: CD45RA+ positively selected. The receptor was derived from a man aged 25 to 40 in good health. CDR3 protein: CASSIGGLYEQYF. In DNA, the CDR3 is TGTGCCAGTAGTATAGGGGGTTTGTACGAGCAGTACTTC.